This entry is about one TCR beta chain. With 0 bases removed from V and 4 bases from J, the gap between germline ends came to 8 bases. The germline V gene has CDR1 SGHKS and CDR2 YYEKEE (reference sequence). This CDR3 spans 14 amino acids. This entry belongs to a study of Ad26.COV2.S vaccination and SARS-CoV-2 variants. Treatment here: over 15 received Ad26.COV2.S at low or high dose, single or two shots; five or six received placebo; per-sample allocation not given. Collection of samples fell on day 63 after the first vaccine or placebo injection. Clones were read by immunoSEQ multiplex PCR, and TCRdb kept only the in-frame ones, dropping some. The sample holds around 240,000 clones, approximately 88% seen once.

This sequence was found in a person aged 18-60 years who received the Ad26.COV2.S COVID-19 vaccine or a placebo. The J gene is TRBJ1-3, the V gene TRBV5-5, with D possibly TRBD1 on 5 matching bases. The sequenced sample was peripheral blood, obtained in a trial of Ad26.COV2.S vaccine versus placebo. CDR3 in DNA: TGTGCCAGCAGCTTGGGAGGGGTCGGAAACACCATATATTTT. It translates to CASSLGGVGNTIYF.